This T cell receptor (beta chain) came from a study of CD4 T cells in relation to SARS-CoV-2 and coronaviruses. This clone is a singleton in its sample. What it recognizes is unknown. Before the COVID-19 pandemic, during about 2011-2019, CD4+ T cells were taken from unexposed donors. Isolation of CD4+ T cells took place after approximately 11 days in culture. Clones were read by immunoSEQ multiplex PCR, and TCRdb kept only the in-frame ones, dropping some. The repertoire consists of about 15,000 clones, with 60% to 80% occurring once and the leading ten covering 15% to 20%. Trimming stripped 5 bases from V and 9 bases from J, with 11 bases between. CDR3 length: 12 residues. Germline loops: CDR1 GTSNPN, CDR2 SVGIG (reference sequence).

This rearrangement joins TRBV30 to TRBJ1-6; no definite D call. Specimen: CD4+ T cells from PBMCs, cultured in vitro. This receptor was taken from a human donor in good health. CDR3 in amino acids: CAWCTGISPLHF. CDR3 coding DNA: TGTGCCTGGTGCACTGGTATTTCACCCCTCCACTTT. Looking up the rest from reference TRBV30 and TRBJ1-6 gives the full variable domain: SQTIHQWPATLVQPVGSPLSLECTVEGTSNPNLYWYRQAAGRGLQLLFYSVGIGQISSEVPQNLSASRPQDRQFILSSKKLLLSDSGFYLCAWCTGISPLHFGNGTRLTVT.